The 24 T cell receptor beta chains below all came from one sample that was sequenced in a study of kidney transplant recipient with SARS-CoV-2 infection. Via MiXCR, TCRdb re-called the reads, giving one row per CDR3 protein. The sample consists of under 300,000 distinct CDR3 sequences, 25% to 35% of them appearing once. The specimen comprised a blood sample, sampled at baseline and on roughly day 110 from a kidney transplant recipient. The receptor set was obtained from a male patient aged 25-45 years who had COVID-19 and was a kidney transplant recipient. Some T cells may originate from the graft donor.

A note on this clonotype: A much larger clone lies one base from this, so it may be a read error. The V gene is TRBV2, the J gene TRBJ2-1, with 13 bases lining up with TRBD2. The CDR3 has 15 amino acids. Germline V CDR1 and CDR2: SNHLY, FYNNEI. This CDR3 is CATTSGRGSYNDQFF. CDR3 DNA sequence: TGTGCCACTACTAGCGGGAGGGGCTCCTACAATGATCAGTTCTTC.

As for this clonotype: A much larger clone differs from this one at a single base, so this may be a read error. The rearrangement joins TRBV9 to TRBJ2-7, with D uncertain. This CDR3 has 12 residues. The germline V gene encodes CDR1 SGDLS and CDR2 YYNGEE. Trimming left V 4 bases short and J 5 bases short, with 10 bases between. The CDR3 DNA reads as TGTGCCAGCAGCCATCACTGGAACGAGCAGTACTTC. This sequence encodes CASSHHWNEQYF.

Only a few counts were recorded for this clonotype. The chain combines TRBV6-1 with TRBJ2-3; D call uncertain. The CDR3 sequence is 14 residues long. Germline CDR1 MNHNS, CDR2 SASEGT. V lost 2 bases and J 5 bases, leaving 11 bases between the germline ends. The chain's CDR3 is CASSERVWKDTQYF. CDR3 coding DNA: TGTGCCAGCAGTGAACGGGTTTGGAAAGATACGCAGTATTTT.

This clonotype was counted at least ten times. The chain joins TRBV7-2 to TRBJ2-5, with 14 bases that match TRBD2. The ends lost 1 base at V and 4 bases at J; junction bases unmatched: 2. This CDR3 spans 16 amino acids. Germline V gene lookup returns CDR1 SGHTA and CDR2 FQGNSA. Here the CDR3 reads CASSLGTSGRLETQYF. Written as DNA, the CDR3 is TGTGCCAGCAGCTTAGGGACTAGCGGGAGGTTAGAGACCCAGTACTTC.

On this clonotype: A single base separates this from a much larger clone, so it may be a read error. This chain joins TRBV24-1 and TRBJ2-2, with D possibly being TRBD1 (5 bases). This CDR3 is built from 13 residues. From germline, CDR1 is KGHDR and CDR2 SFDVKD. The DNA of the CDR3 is TGTGCCACCGGTGAGAACAGGCCCGGGGAGCTGTTTTTT. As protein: CATGENRPGELFF.

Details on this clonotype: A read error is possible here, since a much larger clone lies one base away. The CDR3: CTSSLIPGQETYEQYF. CDR3 coding DNA: TGTACCAGCAGTCTTATCCCGGGACAGGAGACCTACGAGCAGTACTTC. V is TRBV2 and J is TRBJ2-7; 8 positions match TRBD1. The CDR3 spans 16 residues. Germline CDR1 is SNHLY and CDR2 is FYNNEI.

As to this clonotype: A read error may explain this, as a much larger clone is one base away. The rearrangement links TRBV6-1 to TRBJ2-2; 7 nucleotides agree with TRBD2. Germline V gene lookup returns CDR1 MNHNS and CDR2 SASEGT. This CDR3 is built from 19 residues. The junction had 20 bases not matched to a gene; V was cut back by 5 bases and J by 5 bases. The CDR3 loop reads CASSRTGGSFGTGTGELFF. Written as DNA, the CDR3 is TGTGCCAGCAGTCGGACTGGCGGGAGTTTTGGTACGGGGACCGGGGAGCTGTTTTTT.

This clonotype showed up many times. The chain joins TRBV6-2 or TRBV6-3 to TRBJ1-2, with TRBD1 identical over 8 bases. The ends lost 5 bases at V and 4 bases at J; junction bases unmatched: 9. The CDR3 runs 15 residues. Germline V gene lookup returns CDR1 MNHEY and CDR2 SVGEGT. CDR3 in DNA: TGTGCCAGCAGTAACAGGGGGGAAGGATTCTATGGCTACACCTTC. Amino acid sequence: CASSNRGEGFYGYTF.

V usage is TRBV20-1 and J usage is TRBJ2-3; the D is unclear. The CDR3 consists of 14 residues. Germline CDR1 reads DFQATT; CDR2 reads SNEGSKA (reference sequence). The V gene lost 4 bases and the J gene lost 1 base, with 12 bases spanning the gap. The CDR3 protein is CSAKGPDGTDTQYF. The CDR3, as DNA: TGCAGTGCTAAAGGACCGGATGGCACAGATACGCAGTATTTT.

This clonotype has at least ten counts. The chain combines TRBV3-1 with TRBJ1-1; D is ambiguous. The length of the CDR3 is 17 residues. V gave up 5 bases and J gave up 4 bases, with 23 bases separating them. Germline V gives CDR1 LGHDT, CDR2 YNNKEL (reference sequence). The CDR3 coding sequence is TGTGCCAGCAGCTTCGAAATTCCCATTTCAATTCGCACTGAAGCTTTCTTT. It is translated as CASSFEIPISIRTEAFF. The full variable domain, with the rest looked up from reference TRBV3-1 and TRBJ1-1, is DTAVSQTPKYLVTQMGNDKSIKCEQNLGHDTMYWYKQDSKKFLKIMFSYNNKELIINETVPNRFSPKSPDKAHLNLHINSLELGDSAVYFCASSFEIPISIRTEAFFGQGTRLTVV.

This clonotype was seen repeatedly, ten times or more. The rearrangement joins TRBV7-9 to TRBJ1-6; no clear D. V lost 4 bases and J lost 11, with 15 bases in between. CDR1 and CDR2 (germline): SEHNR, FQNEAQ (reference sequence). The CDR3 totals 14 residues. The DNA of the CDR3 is TGTGCCAGCAGCTCCCCCGGGGAGGCGCCACCCCTCCACTTT. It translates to CASSSPGEAPPLHF.

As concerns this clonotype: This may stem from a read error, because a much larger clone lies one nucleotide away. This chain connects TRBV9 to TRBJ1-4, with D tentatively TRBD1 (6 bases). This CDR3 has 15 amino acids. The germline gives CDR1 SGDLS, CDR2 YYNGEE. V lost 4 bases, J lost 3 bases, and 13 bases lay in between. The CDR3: CASSRGGGPNEKLFF. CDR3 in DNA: TGTGCCAGCAGCAGAGGGGGAGGGCCTAATGAAAAACTGTTTTTT.

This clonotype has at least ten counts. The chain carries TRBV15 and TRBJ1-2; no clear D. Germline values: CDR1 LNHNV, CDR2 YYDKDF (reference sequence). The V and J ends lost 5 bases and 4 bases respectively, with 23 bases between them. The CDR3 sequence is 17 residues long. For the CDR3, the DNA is TGTGCCACCAGCGATTACCCAAGGTGTGGAAAGACCTATGGCTACACCTTC. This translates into CATSDYPRCGKTYGYTF.

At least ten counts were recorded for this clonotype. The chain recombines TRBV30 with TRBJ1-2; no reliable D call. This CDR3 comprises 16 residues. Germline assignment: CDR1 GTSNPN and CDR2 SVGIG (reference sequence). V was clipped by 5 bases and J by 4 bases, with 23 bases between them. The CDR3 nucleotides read TGTGCCTGGGGTCCAAGGCGTTATAGAAAGACCTATGGCTACACCTTC. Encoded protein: CAWGPRRYRKTYGYTF.

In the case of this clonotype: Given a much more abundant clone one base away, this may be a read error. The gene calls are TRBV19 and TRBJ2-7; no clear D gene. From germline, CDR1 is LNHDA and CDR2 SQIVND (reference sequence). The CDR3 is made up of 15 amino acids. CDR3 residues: CASSTTSLSSYERYF. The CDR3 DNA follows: TGTGCCAGTAGTACCACCTCACTCAGTAGCTACGAGCGGTACTTC.

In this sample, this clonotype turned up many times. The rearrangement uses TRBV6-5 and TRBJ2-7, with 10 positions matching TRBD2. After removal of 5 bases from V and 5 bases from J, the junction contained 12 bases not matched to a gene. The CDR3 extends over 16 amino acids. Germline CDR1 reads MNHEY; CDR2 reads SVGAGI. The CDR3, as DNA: TGTGCCAGCAGTGGGGCGGCTAGCGGGAGAATCAACGAGCAGTACTTC. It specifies CASSGAASGRINEQYF.

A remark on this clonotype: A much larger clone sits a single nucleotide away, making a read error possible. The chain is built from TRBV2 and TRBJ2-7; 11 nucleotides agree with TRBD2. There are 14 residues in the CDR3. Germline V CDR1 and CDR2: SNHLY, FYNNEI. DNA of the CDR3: TGTGCCACTCTTAAGGGGACTAGCGGCTACGGGCAGTACTTC. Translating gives CATLKGTSGYGQYF.

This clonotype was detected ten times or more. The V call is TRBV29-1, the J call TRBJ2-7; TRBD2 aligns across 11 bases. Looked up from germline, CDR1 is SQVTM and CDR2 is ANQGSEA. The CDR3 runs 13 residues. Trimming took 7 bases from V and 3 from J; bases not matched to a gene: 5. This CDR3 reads CSGGTSGNYEQYF. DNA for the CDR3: TGCAGCGGCGGGACTAGCGGTAACTACGAGCAGTACTTC.

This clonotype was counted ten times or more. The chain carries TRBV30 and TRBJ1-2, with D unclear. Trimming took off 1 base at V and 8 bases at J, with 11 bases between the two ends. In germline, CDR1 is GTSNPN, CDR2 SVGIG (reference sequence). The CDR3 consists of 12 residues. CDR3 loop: CAWSASEGGYTF. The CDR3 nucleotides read TGTGCCTGGAGTGCTTCTGAAGGGGGCTACACCTTC. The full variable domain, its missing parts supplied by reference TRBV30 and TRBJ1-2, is SQTIHQWPATLVQPVGSPLSLECTVEGTSNPNLYWYRQAAGRGLQLLFYSVGIGQISSEVPQNLSASRPQDRQFILSSKKLLLSDSGFYLCAWSASEGGYTFGSGTRLTVV.

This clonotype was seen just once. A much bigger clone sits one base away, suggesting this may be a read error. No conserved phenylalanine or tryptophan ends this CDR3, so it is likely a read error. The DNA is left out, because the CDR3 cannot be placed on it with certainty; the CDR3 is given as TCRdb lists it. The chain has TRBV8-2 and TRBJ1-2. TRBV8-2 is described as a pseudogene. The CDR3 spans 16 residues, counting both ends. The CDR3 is CGSTKDDSRKTYGYTL.

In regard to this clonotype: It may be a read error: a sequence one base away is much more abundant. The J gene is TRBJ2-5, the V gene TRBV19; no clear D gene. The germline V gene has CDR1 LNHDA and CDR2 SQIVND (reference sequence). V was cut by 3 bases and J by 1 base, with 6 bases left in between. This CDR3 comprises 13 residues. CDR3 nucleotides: TGTGCCAGTAGTATCGAAGGCCAAGAGACCCAGTACTTC. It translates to CASSIEGQETQYF.

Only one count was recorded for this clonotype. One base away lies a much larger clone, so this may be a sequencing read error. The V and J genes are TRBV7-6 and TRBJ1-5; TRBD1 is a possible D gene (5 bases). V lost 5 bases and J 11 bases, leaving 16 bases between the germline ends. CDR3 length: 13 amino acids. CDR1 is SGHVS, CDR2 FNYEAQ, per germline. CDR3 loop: CASSPKEGAAQHF. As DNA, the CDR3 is TGTGCCAGCAGCCCTAAAGAAGGGGCCGCCCAGCATTTT.

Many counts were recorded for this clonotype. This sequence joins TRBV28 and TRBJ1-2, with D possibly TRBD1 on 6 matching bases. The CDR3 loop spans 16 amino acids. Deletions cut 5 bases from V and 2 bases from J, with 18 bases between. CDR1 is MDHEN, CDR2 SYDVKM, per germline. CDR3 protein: CASSPLRQEANYGYTF. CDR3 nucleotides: TGTGCCAGCAGTCCCCTTCGACAGGAAGCGAACTATGGCTACACCTTC.

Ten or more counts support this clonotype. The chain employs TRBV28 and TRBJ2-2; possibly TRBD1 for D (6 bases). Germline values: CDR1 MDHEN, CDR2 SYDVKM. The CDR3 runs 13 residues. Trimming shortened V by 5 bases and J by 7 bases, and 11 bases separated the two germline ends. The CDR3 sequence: CASSPQGYGELFF. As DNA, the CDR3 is TGTGCCAGCAGTCCCCAGGGGTACGGGGAGCTGTTTTTT.